This T cell receptor beta chain is from a study of immune cell composition in non-small cell lung cancer. The germline V gene encodes CDR1 SNHLY and CDR2 FYNNEI. With 6 bases clipped from V and 7 bases from J, the junction kept 8 bases outside the gene matches. This CDR3 comprises 13 residues. Normal lung was sampled as far from the tumour as possible, at least 3 cm. Only in-frame clones appear in the TCRdb table, and some are missing; sequencing was by immunoSEQ multiplex PCR. The sample has over a thousand clones; 60% to 85% are singletons. The specimen was non-adjacent lung tissue. This chain uses TRBV2 with TRBJ1-1, with 7 bases identical to TRBD1. The sequence came from a human donor with non-small cell lung cancer. CDR3 in DNA: TGTGCCAGCAGCTACATAGGGGGCCTTGAAGCTTTCTTT. It is translated as CASSYIGGLEAFF.